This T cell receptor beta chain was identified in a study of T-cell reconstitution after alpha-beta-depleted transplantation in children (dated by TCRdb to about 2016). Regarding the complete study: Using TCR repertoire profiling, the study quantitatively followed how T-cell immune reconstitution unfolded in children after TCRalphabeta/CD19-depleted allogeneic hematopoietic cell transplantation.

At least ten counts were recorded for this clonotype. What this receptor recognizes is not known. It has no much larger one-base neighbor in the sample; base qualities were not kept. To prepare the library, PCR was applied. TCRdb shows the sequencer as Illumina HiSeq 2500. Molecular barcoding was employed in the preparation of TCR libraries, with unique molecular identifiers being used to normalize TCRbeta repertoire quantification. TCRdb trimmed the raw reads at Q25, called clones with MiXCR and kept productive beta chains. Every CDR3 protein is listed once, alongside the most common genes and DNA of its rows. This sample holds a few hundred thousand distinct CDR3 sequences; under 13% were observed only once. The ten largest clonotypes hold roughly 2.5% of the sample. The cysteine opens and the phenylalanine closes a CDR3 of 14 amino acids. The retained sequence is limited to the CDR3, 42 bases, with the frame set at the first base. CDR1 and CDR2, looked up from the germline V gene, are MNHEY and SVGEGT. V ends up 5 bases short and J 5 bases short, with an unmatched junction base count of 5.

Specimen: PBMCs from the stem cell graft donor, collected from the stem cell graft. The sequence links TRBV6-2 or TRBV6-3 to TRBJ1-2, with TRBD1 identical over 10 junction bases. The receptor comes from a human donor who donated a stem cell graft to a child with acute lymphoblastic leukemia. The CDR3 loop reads CASSDPGQGYGYTF. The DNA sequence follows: TGTGCCAGCAGTGATCCGGGACAGGGGTATGGCTACACCTTC.